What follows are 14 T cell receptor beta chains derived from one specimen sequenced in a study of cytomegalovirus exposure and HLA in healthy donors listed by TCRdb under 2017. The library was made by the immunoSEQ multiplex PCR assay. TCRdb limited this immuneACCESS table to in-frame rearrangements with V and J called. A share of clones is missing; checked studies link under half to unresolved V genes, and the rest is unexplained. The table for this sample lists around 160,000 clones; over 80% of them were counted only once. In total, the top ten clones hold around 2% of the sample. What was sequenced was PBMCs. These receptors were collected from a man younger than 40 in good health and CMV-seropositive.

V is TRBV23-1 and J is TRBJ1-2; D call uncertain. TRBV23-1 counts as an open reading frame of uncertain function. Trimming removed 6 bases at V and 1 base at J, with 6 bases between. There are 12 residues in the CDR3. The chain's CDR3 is CASREGNYGYTF. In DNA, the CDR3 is TGCGCCAGCAGAGAGGGTAACTATGGCTACACCTTC.

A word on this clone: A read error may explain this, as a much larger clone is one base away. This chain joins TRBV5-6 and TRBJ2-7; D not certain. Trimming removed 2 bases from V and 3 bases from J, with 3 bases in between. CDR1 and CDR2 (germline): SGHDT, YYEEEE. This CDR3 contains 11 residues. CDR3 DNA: TGTGCCAGCAGCTTCTTCTACGAGCAGTACTTC. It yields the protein CASSFFYEQYF.

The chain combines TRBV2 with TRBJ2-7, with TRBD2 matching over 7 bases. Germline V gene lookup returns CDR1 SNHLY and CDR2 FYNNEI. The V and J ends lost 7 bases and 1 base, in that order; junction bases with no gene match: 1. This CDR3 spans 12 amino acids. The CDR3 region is CASTRESYEQYF. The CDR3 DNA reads TGTGCCAGCACGCGGGAGTCCTACGAGCAGTACTTC.

Here the CDR3 reads CASSRLAGDNEQFF. The CDR3 DNA reads as TGTGCCAGCAGCCGACTAGCGGGAGACAATGAGCAGTTCTTC. The chain links TRBV28 to TRBJ2-1, with TRBD2 identical over 12 bases. Trimming took 6 bases from V and 5 from J; bases not matched to a gene: 2. Germline-derived CDR1 and CDR2 are MDHEN and SYDVKM. The CDR3 runs 14 residues.

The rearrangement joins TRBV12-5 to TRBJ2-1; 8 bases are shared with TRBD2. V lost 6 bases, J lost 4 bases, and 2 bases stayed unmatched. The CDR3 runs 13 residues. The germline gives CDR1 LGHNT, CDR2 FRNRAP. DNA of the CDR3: TGTGCTAGTGGACTAGCGGCTTACAATGAGCAGTTCTTC. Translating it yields CASGLAAYNEQFF.

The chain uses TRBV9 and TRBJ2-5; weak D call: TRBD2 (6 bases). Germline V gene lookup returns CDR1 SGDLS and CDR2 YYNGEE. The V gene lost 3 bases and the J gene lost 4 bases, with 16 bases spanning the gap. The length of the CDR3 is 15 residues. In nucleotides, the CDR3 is TGTGCCAGCAGCGAAAGGACAAGGGGAGGAGAGACCCAGTACTTC. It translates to CASSERTRGGETQYF.

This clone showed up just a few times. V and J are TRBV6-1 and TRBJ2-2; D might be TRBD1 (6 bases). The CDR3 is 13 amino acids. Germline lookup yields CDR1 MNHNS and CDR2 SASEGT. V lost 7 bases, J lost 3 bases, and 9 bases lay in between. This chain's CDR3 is CASIGQYTGELFF. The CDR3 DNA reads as TGTGCCAGCATCGGACAGTACACCGGGGAGCTGTTTTTT.

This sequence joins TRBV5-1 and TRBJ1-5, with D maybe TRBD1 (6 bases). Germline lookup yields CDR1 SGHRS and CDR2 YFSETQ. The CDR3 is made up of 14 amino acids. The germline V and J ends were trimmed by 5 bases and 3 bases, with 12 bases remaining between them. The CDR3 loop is CASRVGDINQPQHF. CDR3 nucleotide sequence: TGCGCCAGCAGGGTCGGGGACATCAATCAGCCCCAGCATTTT.

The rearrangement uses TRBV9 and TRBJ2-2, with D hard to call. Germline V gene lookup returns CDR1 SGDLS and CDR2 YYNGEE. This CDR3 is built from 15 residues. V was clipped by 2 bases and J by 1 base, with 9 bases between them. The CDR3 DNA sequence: TGTGCCAGCAGCGTTACGATCGGGAACACCGGGGAGCTGTTTTTT. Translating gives CASSVTIGNTGELFF.

The CDR3 DNA sequence: TGTGCCAGCAGCTTAGCGGGGGGGGCATCCTACGAGCAGTACTTC. It yields the protein CASSLAGGASYEQYF. J is TRBJ2-7 and V is TRBV7-2; D might be TRBD2 (7 bases). Trimming stripped 0 bases from V and 1 base from J, with 10 bases between. The CDR3 is 15 residues long. The germline V gene has CDR1 SGHTA and CDR2 FQGNSA.

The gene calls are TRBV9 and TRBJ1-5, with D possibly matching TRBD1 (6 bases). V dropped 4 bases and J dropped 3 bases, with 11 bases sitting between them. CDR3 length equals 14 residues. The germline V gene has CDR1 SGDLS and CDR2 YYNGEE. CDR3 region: CASSLRDNNQPQHF. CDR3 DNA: TGTGCCAGCAGCCTCCGGGACAACAATCAGCCCCAGCATTTT.

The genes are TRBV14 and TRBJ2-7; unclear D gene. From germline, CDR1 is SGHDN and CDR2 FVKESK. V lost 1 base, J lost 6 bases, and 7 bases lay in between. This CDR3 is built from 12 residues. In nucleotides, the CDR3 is TGTGCCAGCAGCCAAGGGCCCCCCGAGCAGTACTTC. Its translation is CASSQGPPEQYF.

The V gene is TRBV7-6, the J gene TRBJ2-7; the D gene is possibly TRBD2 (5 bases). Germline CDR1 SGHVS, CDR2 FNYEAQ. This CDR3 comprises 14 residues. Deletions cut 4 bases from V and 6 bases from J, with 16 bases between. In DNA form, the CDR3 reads TGTGCCAGCAGCTATCTGTTCCGGGGAACCGAGCAGTACTTC. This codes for CASSYLFRGTEQYF. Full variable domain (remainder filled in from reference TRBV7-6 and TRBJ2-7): GAGVSQSPRYKVTKRGQDVALRCDPISGHVSLYWYRQALGQGPEFLTYFNYEAQQDKSGLPNDRFSAERPEGSISTLTIQRTEQRDSAMYRCASSYLFRGTEQYFGPGTRLTVT.

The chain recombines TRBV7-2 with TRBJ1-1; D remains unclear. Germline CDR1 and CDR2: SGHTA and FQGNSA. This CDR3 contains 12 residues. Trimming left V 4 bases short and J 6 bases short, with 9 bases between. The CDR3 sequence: CASSSYYSEAFF. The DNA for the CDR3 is TGTGCCAGCAGCTCGTATTATTCTGAAGCTTTCTTT.